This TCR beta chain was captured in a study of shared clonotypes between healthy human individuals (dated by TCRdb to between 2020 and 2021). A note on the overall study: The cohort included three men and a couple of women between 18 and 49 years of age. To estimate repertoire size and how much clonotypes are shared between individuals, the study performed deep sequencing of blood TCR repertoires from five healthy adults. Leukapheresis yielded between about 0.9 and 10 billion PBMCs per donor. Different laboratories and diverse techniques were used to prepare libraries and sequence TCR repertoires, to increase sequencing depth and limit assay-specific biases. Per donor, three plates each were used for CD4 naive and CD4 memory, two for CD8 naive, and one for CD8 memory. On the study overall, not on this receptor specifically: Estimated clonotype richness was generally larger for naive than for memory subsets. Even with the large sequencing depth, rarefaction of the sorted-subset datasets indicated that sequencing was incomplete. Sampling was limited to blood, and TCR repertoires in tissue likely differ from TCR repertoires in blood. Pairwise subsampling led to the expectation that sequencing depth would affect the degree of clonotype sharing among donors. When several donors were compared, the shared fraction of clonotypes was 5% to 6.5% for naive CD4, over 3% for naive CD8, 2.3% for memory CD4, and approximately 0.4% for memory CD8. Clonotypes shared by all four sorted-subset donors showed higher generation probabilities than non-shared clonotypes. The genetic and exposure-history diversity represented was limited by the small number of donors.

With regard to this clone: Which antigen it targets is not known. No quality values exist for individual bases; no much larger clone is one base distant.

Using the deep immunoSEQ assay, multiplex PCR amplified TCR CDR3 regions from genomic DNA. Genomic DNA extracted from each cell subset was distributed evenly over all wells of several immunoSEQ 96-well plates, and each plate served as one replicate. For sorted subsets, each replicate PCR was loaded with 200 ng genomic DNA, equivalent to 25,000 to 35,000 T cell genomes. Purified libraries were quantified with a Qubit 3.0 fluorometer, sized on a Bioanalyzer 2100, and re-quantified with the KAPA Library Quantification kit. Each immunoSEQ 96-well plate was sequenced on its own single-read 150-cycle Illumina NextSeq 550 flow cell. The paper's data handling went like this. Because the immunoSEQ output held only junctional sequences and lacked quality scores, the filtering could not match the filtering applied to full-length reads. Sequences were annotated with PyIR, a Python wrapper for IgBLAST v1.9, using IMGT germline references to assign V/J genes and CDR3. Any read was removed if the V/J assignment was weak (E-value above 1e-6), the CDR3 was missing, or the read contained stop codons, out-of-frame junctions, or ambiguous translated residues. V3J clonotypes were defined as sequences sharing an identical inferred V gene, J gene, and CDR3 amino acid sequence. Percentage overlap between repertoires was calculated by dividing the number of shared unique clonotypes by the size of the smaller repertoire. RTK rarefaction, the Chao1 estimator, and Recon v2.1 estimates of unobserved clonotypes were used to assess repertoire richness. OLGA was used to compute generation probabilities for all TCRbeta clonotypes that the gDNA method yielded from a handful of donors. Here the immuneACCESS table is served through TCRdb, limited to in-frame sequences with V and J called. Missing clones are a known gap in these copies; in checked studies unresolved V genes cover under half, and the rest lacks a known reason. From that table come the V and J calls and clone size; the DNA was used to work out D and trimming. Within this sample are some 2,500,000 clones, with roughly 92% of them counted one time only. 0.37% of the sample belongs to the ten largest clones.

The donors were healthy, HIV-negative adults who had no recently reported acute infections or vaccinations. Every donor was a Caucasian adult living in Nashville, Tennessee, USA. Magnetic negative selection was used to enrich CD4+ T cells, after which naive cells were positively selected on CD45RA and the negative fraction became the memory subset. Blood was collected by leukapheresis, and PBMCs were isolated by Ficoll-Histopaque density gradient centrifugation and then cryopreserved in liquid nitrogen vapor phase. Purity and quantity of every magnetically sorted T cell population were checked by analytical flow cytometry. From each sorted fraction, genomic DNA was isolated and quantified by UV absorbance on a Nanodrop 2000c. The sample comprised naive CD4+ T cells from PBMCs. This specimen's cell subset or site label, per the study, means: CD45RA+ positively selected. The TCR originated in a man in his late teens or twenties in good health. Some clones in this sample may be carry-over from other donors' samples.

The CDR3 protein is CASSRTSGGRNEQFF. The bases read TGTGCCAGCAGCAGGACTAGCGGCGGAAGAAATGAGCAGTTCTTC. The V and J genes are TRBV2 and TRBJ2-1, with 10 central nucleotides matching TRBD2. The germline V end is reduced by 6 bases and the J end by 7 bases; junction bases left unmatched: 9. Reading from cysteine to phenylalanine, the CDR3 counts 15 amino acids. Only CDR3 DNA remains: 45 bases, in frame from the first base. Sequences SNHLY (CDR1) and FYNNEI (CDR2) are obtained from the germline V gene.